This is a list of T cell receptor beta chains from one sample in a study of CD8+ T cells in alopecia areata. The repertoire was sequenced with immunoSEQ multiplex PCR; TCRdb's copy has only in-frame clones and lacks some. The sample consists of about 140,000 clones, 75% to 85% of them appearing once. The sequencing here drew on CD8+ T cells sorted from blood, taken at week 4, from a patient treated with tofacitinib. The receptors were gathered from a human donor with alopecia areata. Both conserved end residues are part of each CDR3. D genes are given only for firm matches. Size tells how often a clone was seen (once, few, many) or the class of an expanded clone, and some rows leave it out.

clone size	D gene	V gene	J gene	CDR3 DNA	CDR3 protein
.	.	TRBV4-1	TRBJ2-7	TGCGCCAGCAGCCCGGGCCTCTTCGCGTACGAGCAGTACTTC	CASSPGLFAYEQYF
.	.	TRBV6-6	TRBJ1-4	TGTGCCAGCAGTTACTCCGCTCGCGGGGTTGGGGAAAAACTGTTTTTT	CASSYSARGVGEKLFF
.	TRBD1	TRBV9	TRBJ1-2	TGTGCCAGCAGCGTAGGAGGGGGCCGCAACTATGGCTACACCTTC	CASSVGGGRNYGYTF
.	.	TRBV5-6	TRBJ2-3	TGTGCCAGCAGCGCGGACGGCTCTAGCACAGATACGCAGTATTTT	CASSADGSSTDTQYF
.	TRBD2	TRBV29-1	TRBJ2-1	TGCAGCGTTTTGGGTTTGAGCGGGGGATTCAATGAGCAGTTCTTC	CSVLGLSGGFNEQFF
.	.	TRBV4-3	TRBJ2-7	TGCGCCAGCAGGGGTCCGGGACACGAGCAGTACTTC	CASRGPGHEQYF
.	TRBD2	TRBV5-6	TRBJ2-7	TGTGCCAGCAGCGCGGGACTAACCTACGAGCAGTACTTC	CASSAGLTYEQYF
.	TRBD1	TRBV7-8	TRBJ2-1	TGTGCCAGCAGTCAGACAGGGGCCCGTCGAGATGAGCAGTTCTTC	CASSQTGARRDEQFF
.	TRBD1	TRBV6-6	TRBJ2-7	TGTGCCAGCAAAGCACGCGGACAGGGTTACGAGCAGTACTTC	CASKARGQGYEQYF
.	TRBD2	TRBV13	TRBJ2-7	TGTGCCAGCAGCTCCACTAGCGGGGGCATTTCCTACGAGCAGTACTTC	CASSSTSGGISYEQYF
.	.	TRBV7-2	TRBJ1-5	TGTGCCAGCAGCTTAGGGGCGGATTGGGAGGGTCAGCCCCAGCATTTT	CASSLGADWEGQPQHF
.	TRBD2	TRBV6-5	TRBJ2-1	TGTGCCAGCAGTTACTGGAGCGGGGCTACCTACAATGAGCAGTTCTTC	CASSYWSGATYNEQFF
.	TRBD1	TRBV6-5	TRBJ2-7	TGTGCCAGCAGGCTCCAAACCGGGACAGCCGCCGAGCAGTACTTC	CASRLQTGTAAEQYF
once	.	TRBV27	TRBJ2-5	TGTGCCAGCAGTCAACTTCCACAGGCGACCCAGTACTTC	CASSQLPQATQYF
.	.	TRBV2	TRBJ1-1	TGTGCCAGCAGTGGGGCCGAAGCTTTCTTT	CASSGAEAFF
.	TRBD1	TRBV29-1	TRBJ2-3	TGCAGCGCGGAGACAGGGTGGGCAGATACGCAGTATTTT	CSAETGWADTQYF
.	.	TRBV9	TRBJ2-1	TGTGCCAGCAGCGTTGAGGGACTCCTCGGGGAAAATGAGCAGTTCTTC	CASSVEGLLGENEQFF
.	.	TRBV29-1	TRBJ2-5	TGCAGCGTTGACTGGCTGGGAACTAATGAAGAGACCCAGTACTTC	CSVDWLGTNEETQYF
.	.	TRBV7-2	TRBJ2-1	TGTGCCAGCAGCGACCTAGCGCCCTACAATGAGCAGTTCTTC	CASSDLAPYNEQFF
.	.	TRBV30	TRBJ1-5	TGTGCCTGGAGTGTAACGGGCCAGTGGCCCCAGCATTTT	CAWSVTGQWPQHF
few	TRBD2	TRBV14	TRBJ2-3	TGTGCCAGCAGCCCTCGACTAGCCCGCACAGATACGCAGTATTTT	CASSPRLARTDTQYF
few	TRBD2	TRBV15	TRBJ2-5	TGTGCCACCAGCAGGAGAGGTAGCGGGGCGCAAGAGACCCAGTACTTC	CATSRRGSGAQETQYF
.	TRBD1	TRBV6-5	TRBJ2-1	TGTGCCAGCAGTTACAGGACAGGGGGCAGTGAGCAGTTCTTC	CASSYRTGGSEQFF
.	.	TRBV6-5	TRBJ2-2	TGTGCCAGCAGTTACCCCGGACCGGGCGGGGAGCTGTTTTTT	CASSYPGPGGELFF
.	.	TRBV2	TRBJ2-7	TGTGCCAGCAGGGAGGGGAACGAGCAGTACTTC	CASREGNEQYF
.	.	TRBV14	TRBJ1-1	TGTGCCAGCAGCCAAGTGGGGGCCCTCGGGGCTTTCTTT	CASSQVGALGAFF
.	.	TRBV27	TRBJ2-5	TGTGCCAGCAAAAGTTGGCACACACAAGAGACCCAGTACTTC	CASKSWHTQETQYF
.	TRBD2	TRBV9	TRBJ2-1	TGTGCCAGCAGCACAGCGGGGGGCCTAGGGAATGAGCAGTTCTTC	CASSTAGGLGNEQFF
.	.	TRBV1	TRBJ1-2	TGCACCAGCAGCCCACGTACCCTTTTAGACAGGGACTATGGCTACACCTTC	CTSSPRTLLDRDYGYTF
.	.	TRBV6-5	TRBJ1-6	TGTGCCAGCAGCCAGACGTCTTATTCACCCCTCCACTTT	CASSQTSYSPLHF
.	TRBD2	TRBV4-2	TRBJ2-3	TGTGCCAGCAGCCAAGAATCGTCGGGGGGAGGGCTAGATACGCAGTATTTT	CASSQESSGGGLDTQYF
.	TRBD2	TRBV9	TRBJ2-7	TGTGCCAGCAGCGTAGTGGGCAGAGCGGGGGAGCAGTACTTC	CASSVVGRAGEQYF